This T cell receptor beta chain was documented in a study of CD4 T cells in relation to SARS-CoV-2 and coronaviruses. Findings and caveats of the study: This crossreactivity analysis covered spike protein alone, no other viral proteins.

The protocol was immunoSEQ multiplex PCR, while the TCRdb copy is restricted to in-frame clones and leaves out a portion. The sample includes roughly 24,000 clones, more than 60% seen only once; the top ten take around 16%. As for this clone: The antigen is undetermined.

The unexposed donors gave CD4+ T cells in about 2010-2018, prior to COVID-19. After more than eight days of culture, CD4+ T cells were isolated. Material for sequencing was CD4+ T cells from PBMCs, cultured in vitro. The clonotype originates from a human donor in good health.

The CDR3 DNA reads as TGTGCCAGTAGTCGGACAGGGGCCCCCTACGAGCAGTACTTC. Residues: CASSRTGAPYEQYF. The chain couples TRBV19 to TRBJ2-7, with 9 bases matching TRBD1. This CDR3 is built from 14 residues. Unmatched junction bases numbered 4, after V lost 5 bases and J lost 2 bases. Per germline, CDR1 LNHDA and CDR2 SQIVND (reference sequence).